This TCR beta chain was captured in a study of T cells expressing NK-cell markers. Study information: Sorted T-cell subsets CD3+CD56+NKG2C+, CD3+CD56+NKG2C- and CD3+CD56-NKG2C+ were TCR beta-sequenced.

TCR beta libraries carry UMIs added by 5'RACE template switching. TCRdb re-called the 5' RACE reads and catalogs CDR3 proteins one per entry, DNA excluded. This sample contains about 440,000 distinct CDR3 sequences. Per the germline V gene, CDR1 is SGHTA and CDR2 is FQGTGA. The CDR3 contains 14 residues. The rearrangement links TRBV7-3 to TRBJ2-1; absent DNA, TCRdb's TRBD1 call cannot be checked. Material: blood T cells: a sorted CD56 or NKG2C T cell subset, CD4+ or CD8+ T cells, or bulk PBMC T cells (not recorded which). The receptor was derived from a woman between 18 and 75 years old in good health. The CDR3 sequence: CASSPRQGGSEQFF.